This T cell receptor (beta chain) stems from a study of blood T cell repertoires in COVID-19. For the study at large: Spain, Italy and the United States supplied samples that represented acute and convalescent COVID-19. T cells, B-cell-depleted T cells, or PBMCs provided the cDNA or gDNA that served as material.

Study processing details: Amplification of reference gene primers was used by the study to estimate nucleated cell counts. Libraries were prepared by immunoSEQ multiplex PCR; TCRdb keeps only in-frame clonotypes and omits some of them. V and J calls and clone size follow that table, whereas D and trimming were derived from the DNA. The table shows some 190,000 clones, with approximately 84% occurring only once. The germline gives CDR1 LGHNA, CDR2 YNFKEQ. The CDR3 has 17 amino acids. Unmatched junction bases numbered 6, after V lost 0 bases and J lost 3 bases. V gene TRBV4-2 combines with J gene TRBJ1-5; 9 nucleotides align to TRBD1. This receptor was taken from a woman in her 30s who had recovered from COVID-19. Sequencing input: PBMCs or T cells enriched from blood (not recorded which). The CDR3, as DNA: TGTGCCAGCAGCCAAGATGGGGGACAGGGATTCAATCAGCCCCAGCATTTT. Protein sequence: CASSQDGGQGFNQPQHF.